Below are 20 T cell receptor beta chains sequenced from a single sample in a study of blood T cell repertoires in COVID-19. Clones were read by immunoSEQ multiplex PCR, and TCRdb kept only the in-frame ones, dropping some. Of 150,000 to 200,000 clones in the sample, 85% were seen once. The sequenced material came from peripheral blood. The receptors derive from a human donor with acute or convalescent COVID-19. The donor label of this sample is uncertain.

This sequence joins TRBV19 and TRBJ1-2; TRBD1 matches at 8 bases. The germline V gene has CDR1 LNHDA and CDR2 SQIVND (reference sequence). The CDR3 totals 17 residues. The V gene end was trimmed by 0 bases and the J gene end by 1 base; junction bases not matched to a gene: 7. The CDR3 DNA reads TGTGCCAGTAGTATAGATCTCCCGACAGGGGTTAACTATGGCTACACCTTC. Encoded protein: CASSIDLPTGVNYGYTF.

This chain joins TRBV29-1 and TRBJ1-1; TRBD1 aligns across 10 bases. Germline V gives CDR1 SQVTM, CDR2 ANQGSEA. There are 15 residues in the CDR3. V shed 4 bases, J shed 0 bases, and the junction held 5 bases outside the gene matches. The CDR3 loop reads CSVGPTGGVNTEAFF. CDR3 sequence (DNA): TGCAGCGTTGGCCCGACAGGGGGCGTGAACACTGAAGCTTTCTTT.

V and J are TRBV19 and TRBJ2-7; 9 nucleotides align to TRBD1. The CDR3 consists of 17 residues. Germline CDR1 and CDR2: LNHDA and SQIVND (reference sequence). V lost 6 bases and J lost 4; bases outside the gene matches: 16. The CDR3 nucleotides read TGTGCCAGTAGCCTTGGGGGGGTACAGGGGGCGCGGTACGAGCAGTACTTC. Translating it yields CASSLGGVQGARYEQYF. The variable domain in full, with the rest retrieved from reference TRBV19 and TRBJ2-7, is DGGITQSPKYLFRKEGQNVTLSCEQNLNHDAMYWYRQDPGQGLRLIYYSQIVNDFQKGDIAEGYSVSREKKESFPLTVTSAQKNPTAFYLCASSLGGVQGARYEQYFGPGTRLTVT.

The chain recombines TRBV10-2 with TRBJ2-7; 9 bases match TRBD2. The CDR3 contains 16 residues. Trimming at V came to 4 bases and at J to 5 bases, leaving 12 bases not matched to a gene. Germline V gives CDR1 WSHSY, CDR2 SAAADI. CDR3 DNA: TGCGCCAGCAGTGTTCAGGCCGGGACTAGCAGGAACGAGCAGTACTTC. It codes for CASSVQAGTSRNEQYF.

This sequence joins TRBV6-1 and TRBJ1-5; D remains ambiguous. The V and J ends lost 0 bases and 0 bases respectively, with 12 bases between them. This CDR3 contains 17 residues. Germline V lookup: CDR1 MNHNS, CDR2 SASEGT. The CDR3 protein is CASSEAVSSYSNQPQHF. The CDR3 bases are TGTGCCAGCAGTGAAGCGGTGTCGAGTTATAGCAATCAGCCCCAGCATTTT.

J is TRBJ1-1 and V is TRBV30; no reliable D call. V dropped 2 bases and J dropped 7 bases, with 14 bases sitting between them. CDR3 size: 13 residues. Germline V lookup: CDR1 GTSNPN, CDR2 SVGIG (reference sequence). Written as DNA, the CDR3 is TGTGCCTGGAGTCCGGGATTATGGAGTGAAGCTTTCTTT. This encodes CAWSPGLWSEAFF.

The chain uses TRBV29-1 and TRBJ1-2; TRBD1 is a possible D gene (5 bases). The germline V and J ends were trimmed by 7 bases and 7 bases, with 16 bases remaining between them. The CDR3 consists of 12 residues. The V gene's germline CDR1 is SQVTM and CDR2 ANQGSEA. The CDR3 DNA follows: TGCAGCGCCGGGGGGAGTGTAGGTGGCTACACCTTC. Translation: CSAGGSVGGYTF.

This rearrangement joins TRBV13 to TRBJ1-1; D is uncertain. Trimming removed 3 bases from V and 7 bases from J, with 6 bases in between. The CDR3 is 11 residues long. Germline V gene data show CDR1 as PRHDT and CDR2 as FYEKMQ (reference sequence). CDR3 amino acids: CASSFSGEAFF. CDR3 DNA sequence: TGTGCCAGCAGCTTTTCCGGTGAAGCTTTCTTT.

This chain connects TRBV20-1 to TRBJ1-1; unclear D gene. The CDR3 runs to 11 residues. Per germline, CDR1 DFQATT and CDR2 SNEGSKA (reference sequence). Trimming left V 5 bases short and J 5 bases short, with 9 bases between. Here the CDR3 reads CSAYRETEAFF. DNA for the CDR3: TGCAGTGCTTATAGGGAGACTGAAGCTTTCTTT.

The CDR3 protein is CASSDGQGGFKQPQHF. The CDR3 nucleotides are TGTGCCAGCAGCGATGGACAGGGGGGGTTCAAACAGCCCCAGCATTTT. The chain combines TRBV5-5 with TRBJ1-5, with 10 bases aligning to TRBD1. Germline V CDR1 and CDR2: SGHKS, YYEKEE (reference sequence). The V segment lost 4 bases and the J segment 7 bases; nucleotides outside the gene matches: 11. There are 16 residues in the CDR3.

The rearrangement links TRBV10-3 to TRBJ2-7; D perhaps matches TRBD2 (6 bases). This CDR3 region has 14 residues. Germline CDR1 reads ENHRY; CDR2 reads SYGVKD. V shed 8 bases and J shed 0 bases, with 14 bases lying between them. The CDR3 is CAIRDGGFSYEQYF. CDR3 coding DNA: TGTGCCATCCGCGATGGGGGGTTCTCCTACGAGCAGTACTTC.

This clone came up once. The V gene is TRBV29-1, the J gene TRBJ2-5; 9 bases are shared with TRBD2. The ends lost 6 bases at V and 4 bases at J; junction bases unmatched: 15. The germline V gene encodes CDR1 SQVTM and CDR2 ANQGSEA. The CDR3 contains 16 residues. The DNA of the CDR3 is TGCAGCGTCGAACCTGCGGGACTAGCAATTACAGAGACCCAGTACTTC. Encoded protein: CSVEPAGLAITETQYF. The whole variable domain, filled in from reference TRBV29-1 and TRBJ2-5, reads SAVISQKPSRDICQRGTSLTIQCQVDSQVTMMFWYRQQPGQSLTLIATANQGSEATYESGFVIDKFPISRPNLTFSTLTVSNMSPEDSSIYLCSVEPAGLAITETQYFGPGTRLLVL.

The chain combines TRBV3-1 (or the pseudogene TRBV3-2) with TRBJ1-1, with 12 bases identical to TRBD1. V was clipped by 1 base and J by 5 bases; unmatched bases: 5. CDR3 size: 16 residues. Germline assignment: CDR1 LGHDT and CDR2 YNNKEL (reference sequence). In nucleotides, the CDR3 is TGTGCCAGCAGCCAAGGGGACAGGGGGCTCGGGACTGAAGCTTTCTTT. This gives the protein CASSQGDRGLGTEAFF.

The J gene is TRBJ1-1, the V gene TRBV30; 9 bases align to TRBD1. J lost 5 bases, V lost 5 bases, and 3 bases had no gene match. This CDR3 is built from 12 residues. Germline V gene sequence: CDR1 GTSNPN, CDR2 SVGIG (reference sequence). This CDR3 reads CAWGDRATEAFF. For the CDR3, the DNA is TGTGCCTGGGGGGACAGGGCAACTGAAGCTTTCTTT.

V is TRBV2 and J is TRBJ1-4, with no clear D. Germline values: CDR1 SNHLY, CDR2 FYNNEI. CDR3 size: 14 residues. V lost 5 bases and J 5 bases, leaving 12 bases between the germline ends. The CDR3: CASSTRSENEKLFF. The CDR3 DNA is TGTGCCAGCAGTACGAGGTCCGAGAATGAAAAACTGTTTTTT.

This chain joins TRBV5-4 and TRBJ2-5; 12 bases line up with TRBD2. This CDR3 is 18 amino acids long. After removal of 3 bases from V and 5 bases from J, the junction contained 14 bases not matched to a gene. Looked up from germline, CDR1 is SGHNT and CDR2 is YYREEE (reference sequence). The CDR3, as DNA: TGTGCCAGCAGCTCCGCCGCTGGGCTAGCGGGGGGGCGGGAGACCCAGTACTTC. Residues: CASSSAAGLAGGRETQYF.

V and J are TRBV19 and TRBJ1-6; the D gene is possibly TRBD1 (5 bases). Germline V gene sequence: CDR1 LNHDA, CDR2 SQIVND (reference sequence). The CDR3 contains 14 residues. Trimming left V 5 bases short and J 7 bases short, with 12 bases between. CDR3 region: CASSGPGVNSPLHF. CDR3 sequence (DNA): TGTGCCAGTAGTGGGCCGGGGGTAAATTCACCCCTCCACTTT.

The V call is TRBV7-8, the J call TRBJ1-4, with 7 positions matching TRBD1. Germline trimming cut 3 bases from V and 4 bases from J; bases unmatched to any gene: 5. This CDR3 contains 15 residues. The germline V gene encodes CDR1 SGHVS and CDR2 FQNEAQ. CDR3 protein: CASSFWDSFNEKLFF. CDR3 bases: TGTGCCAGCAGCTTTTGGGACAGCTTTAATGAAAAACTGTTTTTT.

The V call is TRBV30, the J call TRBJ1-1; D is uncertain. Germline CDR1 and CDR2: GTSNPN and SVGIG (reference sequence). V dropped 0 bases and J dropped 3 bases, with 11 bases sitting between them. The CDR3 totals 14 residues. The CDR3: CAWSVSLGDTEAFF. The CDR3, as DNA: TGTGCCTGGAGTGTTTCTTTAGGAGACACTGAAGCTTTCTTT.

The CDR3 DNA reads TGCGCCAGCAGCCAAGATCTGACCTCAACCGGGGAGACCCAGTACTTC. It yields the protein CASSQDLTSTGETQYF. The V call is TRBV4-3, the J call TRBJ2-5; D not resolved. V lost 0 bases and J 5 bases, leaving 16 bases between the germline ends. Per the germline V gene, CDR1 is LGHNA and CDR2 is YSLEER. This CDR3 comprises 16 residues.